The rows below give T cell receptor beta chains drawn from one sample of a study of type 1 and type 2 diabetes patients. TCRdb reanalysed the multiplex PCR reads using MiXCR and keeps one entry per CDR3 protein. The repertoire holds 270,000 or so distinct CDR3 sequences, with over 45% as singletons. The sequencing sample was made of peripheral blood mononuclear cells (PBMCs). The receptor source for this set is a man aged 18 to 35 with type 2 diabetes. CDR3s include the opening cysteine and the closing phenylalanine or tryptophan. The D gene is left open where the match is weak. Only some rows state a clone size, as once, few, many or a class for expanded clones.

CDR3 protein: CASSSGLAGMQFF; CDR3 DNA: TGTGCCAGCAGCTCGGGACTAGCGGGGATGCAGTTCTTC; J gene: TRBJ2-1; D gene: TRBD2; V gene: TRBV7-6; clone size: .
CDR3 protein: CASTRTGLDQPQHF; CDR3 DNA: TGTGCCAGCACGCGGACAGGGCTCGATCAGCCCCAGCATTTT; J gene: TRBJ1-5; D gene: TRBD1; V gene: TRBV2; clone size: .
CDR3 protein: CSVRGITNTGELFF; CDR3 DNA: TGCAGCGTCAGAGGGATCACGAACACCGGGGAGCTGTTTTTT; J gene: TRBJ2-2; D gene: .; V gene: TRBV29-1; clone size: .
CDR3 protein: CASRSDPTGELFF; CDR3 DNA: TGTGCCAGCAGGTCGGACCCAACCGGGGAGCTGTTTTTT; J gene: TRBJ2-2; D gene: .; V gene: TRBV28; clone size: once
CDR3 protein: CAWNSGTYEQYF; CDR3 DNA: TGTGCCTGGAATAGCGGAACCTACGAGCAGTACTTC; J gene: TRBJ2-7; D gene: .; V gene: TRBV30; clone size: few
CDR3 protein: CASSWTGASHF; CDR3 DNA: TGTGCCAGCAGTTGGACAGGGGCTAGTCATTTT; J gene: TRBJ1-5; D gene: TRBD1; V gene: TRBV2; clone size: .
CDR3 protein: CASSQTGRTSANYGYTF; CDR3 DNA: TGCGCCAGCAGCCAAACGGGACGTACGTCTGCTAACTATGGCTACACCTTC; J gene: TRBJ1-2; D gene: .; V gene: TRBV4-3; clone size: many
CDR3 protein: CASSQDRNTLQQYF; CDR3 DNA: TGCGCCAGCAGCCAGGACAGGAACACGCTTCAGCAGTACTTC; J gene: TRBJ2-7; D gene: TRBD1; V gene: TRBV13; clone size: .
CDR3 protein: CASSLRDWEETQYF; CDR3 DNA: TGTGCCAGCAGCCTCCGGGACTGGGAAGAGACCCAGTACTTC; J gene: TRBJ2-5; D gene: .; V gene: TRBV27; clone size: .
CDR3 protein: CASSQVRTGEDDEQYF; CDR3 DNA: TGCGCCAGCAGCCAAGTTAGGACAGGTGAAGATGACGAGCAGTACTTC; J gene: TRBJ2-7; D gene: TRBD1; V gene: TRBV4-1; clone size: .
CDR3 protein: CASSEWGISGELFF; CDR3 DNA: TGTGCCAGCAGTGAATGGGGGATTAGCGGGGAGCTGTTTTTT; J gene: TRBJ2-2; D gene: .; V gene: TRBV25-1; clone size: few
CDR3 protein: CASSQGGGYTEAFF; CDR3 DNA: TGCGCCAGCAGCCAAGGGGGGGGTTACACTGAAGCTTTCTTT; J gene: TRBJ1-1; D gene: .; V gene: TRBV4-1; clone size: .
CDR3 protein: CAGGTSGYEQYF; CDR3 DNA: TGTGCCGGAGGGACTAGCGGATACGAGCAGTACTTC; J gene: TRBJ2-7; D gene: TRBD2; V gene: TRBV2; clone size: many
CDR3 protein: CASSDLGPPPGAQFF; CDR3 DNA: TGTGCCAGCAGTGACTTGGGCCCTCCCCCCGGCGCGCAGTTCTTC; J gene: TRBJ2-1; D gene: .; V gene: TRBV25-1; clone size: .
CDR3 protein: CASSEASGGYGYTF; CDR3 DNA: TGTGCCAGCAGTGAAGCATCCGGGGGGTATGGCTACACCTTC; J gene: TRBJ1-2; D gene: .; V gene: TRBV6-6; clone size: few
CDR3 protein: CASSSLLDDQETRYF; CDR3 DNA: TGTGCCAGCAGTTCCCTCCTAGACGACCAAGAGACCCGGTACTTC; J gene: TRBJ2-5; D gene: .; V gene: TRBV27; clone size: .
CDR3 protein: CASTPSRGRNTGELFF; CDR3 DNA: TGTGCCAGCACCCCCAGTCGGGGTAGGAACACCGGGGAGCTGTTTTTT; J gene: TRBJ2-2; D gene: .; V gene: TRBV12-3/TRBV12-4; clone size: .
CDR3 protein: CATSRGLNSRSGRAAGELFF; CDR3 DNA: TGTGCCACCAGCAGAGGTCTAAATTCGCGTAGCGGGAGGGCCGCCGGGGAGCTGTTTTTT; J gene: TRBJ2-2; D gene: TRBD2; V gene: TRBV15; clone size: .
CDR3 protein: CSVEGSGSTDTQYF; CDR3 DNA: TGCAGCGTTGAAGGGAGCGGGAGCACAGATACGCAGTATTTT; J gene: TRBJ2-3; D gene: .; V gene: TRBV29-1; clone size: few
CDR3 protein: CASSPYTGTLNYGYTF; CDR3 DNA: TGTGCCAGCAGTCCCTATACCGGGACACTTAACTATGGCTACACCTTC; J gene: TRBJ1-2; D gene: .; V gene: TRBV25-1; clone size: .
CDR3 protein: CASSARQGYEQYF; CDR3 DNA: TGTGCCAGCAGTGCGCGACAGGGGTACGAGCAGTACTTC; J gene: TRBJ2-7; D gene: TRBD1; V gene: TRBV2; clone size: .
CDR3 protein: CAWAGGAGGETQYF; CDR3 DNA: TGTGCCTGGGCAGGAGGGGCAGGAGGGGAGACCCAGTACTTC; J gene: TRBJ2-5; D gene: .; V gene: TRBV30; clone size: few
CDR3 protein: CASSQLAGGRESETQYF; CDR3 DNA: TGTGCCAGCAGCCAGCTAGCGGGAGGGCGAGAGTCAGAGACCCAGTACTTC; J gene: TRBJ2-5; D gene: TRBD2; V gene: TRBV4-2; clone size: .
CDR3 protein: CASSASPGSGYTF; CDR3 DNA: TGTGCCAGTAGTGCTTCCCCAGGGTCCGGCTACACCTTC; J gene: TRBJ1-2; D gene: .; V gene: TRBV19; clone size: .
CDR3 protein: CAISPAGDTGELFF; CDR3 DNA: TGTGCCATCAGCCCAGCGGGGGACACCGGGGAGCTGTTTTTT; J gene: TRBJ2-2; D gene: TRBD2; V gene: TRBV10-3; clone size: many
CDR3 protein: CATSRRRDGWSEQYF; CDR3 DNA: TGTGCCACCAGCAGAAGGCGGGACGGATGGTCCGAGCAGTACTTC; J gene: TRBJ2-7; D gene: .; V gene: TRBV15; clone size: .
CDR3 protein: CASRDSISPLHF; CDR3 DNA: TGTGCCAGCCGGGACAGCATTTCACCCCTCCACTTT; J gene: TRBJ1-6; D gene: TRBD1; V gene: TRBV12-3/TRBV12-4; clone size: .
CDR3 protein: CASSVLRISYEQYF; CDR3 DNA: TGTGCCAGCAGCGTCCTGAGAATCTCCTACGAGCAGTACTTC; J gene: TRBJ2-7; D gene: .; V gene: TRBV7-8; clone size: .
CDR3 protein: CASSYSSGTGDSPLHF; CDR3 DNA: TGTGCCAGCAGTTATTCCTCCGGGACAGGGGATTCACCCCTCCACTTT; J gene: TRBJ1-6; D gene: TRBD1; V gene: TRBV6-5; clone size: .
CDR3 protein: CASSLGLLKQYF; CDR3 DNA: TGTGCCAGCAGTTTAGGCTTACTCAAGCAGTACTTC; J gene: TRBJ2-7; D gene: .; V gene: TRBV12-3/TRBV12-4; clone size: .
CDR3 protein: CASKNREYNEQYF; CDR3 DNA: TGTGCCAGCAAAAACCGAGAGTACAATGAGCAGTACTTC; J gene: TRBJ2-7; D gene: .; V gene: TRBV2; clone size: .
CDR3 protein: CASSYQTSGTEAFF; CDR3 DNA: TGTGCCAGCAGTTACCAGACGAGCGGCACTGAAGCTTTCTTT; J gene: TRBJ1-1; D gene: .; V gene: TRBV6-5; clone size: .
CDR3 protein: CASSSNEELFF; CDR3 DNA: TGTGCCAGCAGCTCTAATGAAGAACTGTTTTTT; J gene: TRBJ1-4; D gene: .; V gene: TRBV25-1; clone size: .
CDR3 protein: CASSWTRGADTQYF; CDR3 DNA: TGTGCCAGCAGCTGGACTAGAGGCGCAGATACGCAGTATTTT; J gene: TRBJ2-3; D gene: TRBD2; V gene: TRBV12-3/TRBV12-4; clone size: .
CDR3 protein: CASSSIGGGTQYF; CDR3 DNA: TGTGCCAGTAGCAGTATAGGCGGGGGGACGCAGTATTTT; J gene: TRBJ2-3; D gene: TRBD2; V gene: TRBV19; clone size: .
CDR3 protein: CASSESEWGDSFYEQYF; CDR3 DNA: TGTGCCAGCAGTGAGAGTGAATGGGGGGATTCCTTTTACGAGCAGTACTTC; J gene: TRBJ2-7; D gene: .; V gene: TRBV2; clone size: .
CDR3 protein: CASSYSSAEALF; CDR3 DNA: TGTGCCAGCAGTTACTCGTCGGCTGAAGCTCTCTTT; J gene: TRBJ1-1; D gene: .; V gene: TRBV6-6; clone size: .
CDR3 protein: CASSVGTIIHTDTQYF; CDR3 DNA: TGTGCCAGCAGCGTCGGGACGATAATACACACAGATACGCAGTACTTT; J gene: TRBJ2-3; D gene: .; V gene: TRBV7-9; clone size: .
CDR3 protein: CATSDFRGGSYEQYF; CDR3 DNA: TGTGCCACCAGTGATTTCAGGGGGGGCTCCTACGAGCAGTACTTT; J gene: TRBJ2-7; D gene: .; V gene: TRBV10-3; clone size: .
CDR3 protein: CASSQLAGGVREQFF; CDR3 DNA: TGTGCCAGCAGCCAACTAGCGGGAGGCGTGAGGGAGCAGTTCTTC; J gene: TRBJ2-1; D gene: TRBD2; V gene: TRBV7-9; clone size: .
CDR3 protein: CASSLGVGGTEAFF; CDR3 DNA: TGTGCCAGCAGCTTAGGTGTAGGGGGGACTGAAGCTTTCTTT; J gene: TRBJ1-1; D gene: .; V gene: TRBV7-9; clone size: few